This T cell receptor (beta chain) is drawn from a study of stem cell transplantation in POMP-related autoinflammatory disease (dated by TCRdb to about 2021). Study-wide context: The study hypothesized that defective thymoproteasomes impair MHC class I-dependent CD8+ T-cell differentiation and positive selection, skewing the TRB repertoire. Prior to transplant, the patients had CD4+ naive T-cell skewing, low CD8+ T-cell proportions, and decreased T-cell cytokine secretion. The effect of POMP deficiency on T-cell receptor beta repertoire diversity and CDR3 characteristics was assessed by high-throughput TRB sequencing. The study at large found these results: The trend toward lower diversity and increased clonality in PRAID patients was statistically significant only for regulatory T cells. A restricted number of unique TRB V-J gene pairings was observed in PRAID patients. PRAID patients trended toward lower TRB diversity and higher clonality across all analyzed T-cell subsets.

Library creation used the immunoSEQ multiplex PCR assay. Per the source publication's procedure: Repertoire diversity was quantified with Shannon entropy, accounting for clonal size distribution. Clonotype distribution inequality was measured with the Gini-Simpson index (Simpson_1-D). Held by TCRdb, this immuneACCESS table contains in-frame sequences only and omits some clones. Under half of the omission traces to an unresolved V gene where checked; the cause of the rest is unknown. That table supplies the V and J calls and clone size; D and trimming were determined from the DNA. The table for this sample lists 25,000 to 30,000 clones; 80% to 85% of them were counted only once. Jointly, the top ten make up around 2.5% of the sample. The time point tag for this specimen amounts to: before hematopoietic stem cell transplant. PRAID was characterized by prominent immunodeficiency alongside autoinflammation. Before TRB sequencing, T-cell subsets (conventional T cells, CD8+ T cells, regulatory T cells, T follicular helper cells) were sorted.

The CDR3 runs 15 amino acids, cysteine and phenylalanine included. Only the CDR3 DNA stays, 45 bases, in frame from base 1. V is pared back by 4 bases and J by 0 bases, with 12 bases lying between the germline termini. The germline V gene (reference sequence) sets CDR1 to LNHDA and CDR2 to SQIVND. Comments on this clone: What antigen it recognizes has not been identified. No per-base quality is available; no much larger clone lies one base away.

The source of this sequence is a human donor with POMP-related autoinflammation and immune dysregulation (PRAID). Recombination connected TRBV19 to TRBJ1-1, and possibly TRBD1, on 6 matching bases. The sample here was CD4+ T cells from PBMCs, taken before stem cell transplantation. At the DNA level, the sequence is TGTGCCAGTAGTAGGGGACACCCCATGAACACTGAAGCTTTCTTT. The encoded protein is CASSRGHPMNTEAFF.